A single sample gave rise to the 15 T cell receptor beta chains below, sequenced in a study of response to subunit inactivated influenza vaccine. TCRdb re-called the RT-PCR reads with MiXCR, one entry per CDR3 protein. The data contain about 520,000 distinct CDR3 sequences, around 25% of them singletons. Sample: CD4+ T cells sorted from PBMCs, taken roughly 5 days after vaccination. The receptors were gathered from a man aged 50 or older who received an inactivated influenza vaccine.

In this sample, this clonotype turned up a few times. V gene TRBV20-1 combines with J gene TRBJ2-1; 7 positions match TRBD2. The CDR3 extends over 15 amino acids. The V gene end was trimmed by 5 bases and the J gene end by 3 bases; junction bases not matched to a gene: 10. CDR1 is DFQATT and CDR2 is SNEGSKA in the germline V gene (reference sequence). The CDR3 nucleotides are TGCAGTGCTCGAGGCCCTAGCGGAAGCTACAATGAGCAGTTCTTC. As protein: CSARGPSGSYNEQFF.

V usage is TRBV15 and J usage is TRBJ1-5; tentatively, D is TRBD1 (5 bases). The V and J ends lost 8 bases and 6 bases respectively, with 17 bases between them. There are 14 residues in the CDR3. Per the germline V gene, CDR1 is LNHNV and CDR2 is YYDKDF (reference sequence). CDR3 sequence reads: CATQTQGRSQPQHF. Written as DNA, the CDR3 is TGTGCCACCCAAACTCAGGGTAGGAGTCAGCCCCAGCATTTT.

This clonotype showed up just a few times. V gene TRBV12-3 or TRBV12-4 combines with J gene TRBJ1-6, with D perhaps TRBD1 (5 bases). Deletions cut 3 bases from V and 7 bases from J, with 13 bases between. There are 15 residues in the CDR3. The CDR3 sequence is CASSFGARVNSPLHF. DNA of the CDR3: TGTGCCAGCAGTTTCGGGGCCAGGGTCAATTCACCCCTCCACTTT.

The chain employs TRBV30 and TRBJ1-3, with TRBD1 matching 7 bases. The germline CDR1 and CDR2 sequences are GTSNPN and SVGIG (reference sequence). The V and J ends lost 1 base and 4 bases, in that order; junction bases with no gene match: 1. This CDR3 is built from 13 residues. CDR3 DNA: TGTGCCTGGAGTGCACAGGGGGGAAACACCATATATTTT. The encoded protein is CAWSAQGGNTIYF.

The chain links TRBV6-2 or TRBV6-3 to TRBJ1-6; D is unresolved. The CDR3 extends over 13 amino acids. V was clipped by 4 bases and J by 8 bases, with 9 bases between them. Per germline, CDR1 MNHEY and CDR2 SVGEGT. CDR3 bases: TGTGCCAGCAGTTCCAGGATGGATTCACCCCTCCACTTT. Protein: CASSSRMDSPLHF.

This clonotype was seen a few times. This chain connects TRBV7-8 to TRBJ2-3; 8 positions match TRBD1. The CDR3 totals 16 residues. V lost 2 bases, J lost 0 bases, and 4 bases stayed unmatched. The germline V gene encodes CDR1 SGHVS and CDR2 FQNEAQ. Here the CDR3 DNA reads TGTGCCAGCAGCTTATGGAGGGACAGGAGCACAGATACGCAGTATTTT. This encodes CASSLWRDRSTDTQYF.

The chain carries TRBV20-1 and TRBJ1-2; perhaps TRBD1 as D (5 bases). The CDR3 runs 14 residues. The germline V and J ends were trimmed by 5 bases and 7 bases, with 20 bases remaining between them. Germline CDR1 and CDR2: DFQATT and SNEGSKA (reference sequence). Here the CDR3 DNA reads TGCAGTGCTTACCCAGGGTTGGCTGGCGGTGGCTACACCTTC. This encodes CSAYPGLAGGGYTF.

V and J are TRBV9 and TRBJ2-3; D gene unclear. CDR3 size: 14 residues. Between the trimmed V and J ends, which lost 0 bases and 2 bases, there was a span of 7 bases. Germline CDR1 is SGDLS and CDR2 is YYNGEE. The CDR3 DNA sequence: TGTGCCAGCAGCGTAGCTACGGACACAGATACGCAGTATTTT. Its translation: CASSVATDTDTQYF.

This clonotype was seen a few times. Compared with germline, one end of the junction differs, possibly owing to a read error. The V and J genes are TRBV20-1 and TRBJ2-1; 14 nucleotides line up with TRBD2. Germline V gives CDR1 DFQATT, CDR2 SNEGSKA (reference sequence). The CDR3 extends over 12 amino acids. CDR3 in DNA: TGCAGTGCAGGGACTAGCGGGAGTCTCGGGATCTTC. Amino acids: CSAGTSGSLGIF.

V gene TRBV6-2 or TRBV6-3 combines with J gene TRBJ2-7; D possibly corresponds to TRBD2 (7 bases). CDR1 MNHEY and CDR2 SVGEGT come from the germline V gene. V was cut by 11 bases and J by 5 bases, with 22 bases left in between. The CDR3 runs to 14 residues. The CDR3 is CAGTPGGRIDEQYF. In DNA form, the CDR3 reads TGTGCCGGCACCCCCGGGGGGCGCATCGACGAGCAGTACTTC.

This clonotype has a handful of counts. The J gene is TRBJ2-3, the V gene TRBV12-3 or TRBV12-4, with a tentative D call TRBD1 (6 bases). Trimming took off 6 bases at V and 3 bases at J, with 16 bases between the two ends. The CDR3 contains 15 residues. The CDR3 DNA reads TGTGCCAGCAGACAGACAGGTTGGGGGACAGATACGCAGTATTTT. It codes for CASRQTGWGTDTQYF.

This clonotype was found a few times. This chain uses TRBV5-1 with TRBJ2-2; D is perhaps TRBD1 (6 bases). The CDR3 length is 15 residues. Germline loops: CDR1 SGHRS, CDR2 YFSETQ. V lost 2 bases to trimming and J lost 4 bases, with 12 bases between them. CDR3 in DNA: TGCGCCAGCAGCTTTCGACAGGCCGCCACCGGGGAGCTGTTTTTT. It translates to CASSFRQAATGELFF.

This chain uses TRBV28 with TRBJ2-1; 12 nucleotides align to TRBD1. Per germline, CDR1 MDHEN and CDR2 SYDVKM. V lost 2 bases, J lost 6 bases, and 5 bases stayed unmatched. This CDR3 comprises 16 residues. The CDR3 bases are TGTGCCAGCAGTTTAGGAGGGACAGGGGGCTTCAATGAGCAGTTCTTC. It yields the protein CASSLGGTGGFNEQFF.

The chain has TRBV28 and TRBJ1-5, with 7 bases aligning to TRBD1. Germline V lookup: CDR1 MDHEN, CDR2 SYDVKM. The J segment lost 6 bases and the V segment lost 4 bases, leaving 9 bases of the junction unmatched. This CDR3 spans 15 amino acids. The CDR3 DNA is TGTGCCAGCAGTTCCCCCACAGGGGACGCTCAGCCCCAGCATTTT. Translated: CASSSPTGDAQPQHF.

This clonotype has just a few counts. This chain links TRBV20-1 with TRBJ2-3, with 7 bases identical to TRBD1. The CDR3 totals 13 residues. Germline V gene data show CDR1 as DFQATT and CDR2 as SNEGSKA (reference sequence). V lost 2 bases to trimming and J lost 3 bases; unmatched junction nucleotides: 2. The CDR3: CSARRQGTDTQYF. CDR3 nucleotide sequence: TGCAGTGCTAGAAGACAGGGTACAGATACGCAGTATTTT.